This T cell receptor (beta chain) was retrieved from a study of identical twins (dated by TCRdb to between 2015 and 2016). Turning to the overall study: The study deep-sequenced TCR alpha and beta repertoires from monozygotic twins, unrelated adults of various ages and cord blood to test whether fetal clonotypes persist. To rule out contamination, replicate twin experiments were performed at different times with different library preparation protocols.

Every donor in the study was a healthy Caucasian. The twin cohort comprised three pairs of female monozygotic twins, all aged about 18 to 30 years. Using Miltenyi CD45RO+ enrichment and human naive T-cell isolation kits, memory (CD45RO+) and naive T cells were isolated from PBMC. What the work shows at the level of the full study, not this receptor alone: Fewer insertions were carried by abundant cord blood beta clonotypes, a similar but weaker trend appeared in young adult naive repertoires, and no such trend appeared in memory repertoires. Zero-insertion analyses could be partly confounded by invariant T cells such as MAIT and iNKT, although diverse VJ usage argued against such confounding for most clonotypes. The excess sharing between twins in beta out-of-frame sequences was weaker because fewer shared sequences reduced the signal-to-noise ratio. Recombination models systematically underestimated out-of-frame TCR alpha sharing in monozygotic twins but agreed with sharing between unrelated individuals. Out-of-frame TCR alpha sequences shared between twins showed an excess of low generation-probability sequences compared with coincidental sharing between unrelated individuals. Because the same donors could not be followed over many years, the conclusions relied on cross-sectional statistical analysis.

The germline V gene (reference sequence) specifies LNHDA as CDR1 and SQIVND as CDR2. CDR3 length: 16 amino acids, cysteine to phenylalanine. Here the CDR3 DNA is all that survives: 48 bases in frame from base 1. The junction shows trimming of 10 bases on V and 0 bases on J, plus 16 bases between the germline ends. Concerning this clonotype itself: Its specific antigen is unknown. There are no base qualities to consult, and no much larger clone falls within one base.

The library was prepared using 5' RACE. Sequencing was carried out with an Illumina HiSeq 2000. Template switching added a universal primer binding site, and the final cDNA carried a unique molecular identifier that allowed TCR cDNA molecules to be counted accurately. First-strand cDNA for TCR alpha and beta chains was synthesized from specific primers in the conserved constant-segment region. To control for contamination, each cDNA library was double barcoded with a SMART-Mk sample barcode plus Illumina barcodes. TruSeq adapter sequences and Illumina sample barcodes were added in two successive PCR steps. The TCR alpha and beta cDNA libraries were sequenced on the Illumina HiSeq platform using custom primers. The published analysis was carried out like this. Raw reads were processed with MiGEC to extract unique molecular identifiers, and MiXCR was used to determine CDR3 positions. For each individual, recombination models were inferred using an EM algorithm with the repgenHMM and IGoR tools. Shared clonotypes were analyzed with the tcR package in R, and sharing was normalized by the product of cloneset sizes. Out-of-frame nonproductive sequences were analyzed to study raw recombination free of thymic and clonal selection effects. Using fastp at Q25 and MiXCR, TCRdb reprocessed the public reads and kept productive beta chains. Each entry merges the rows of one CDR3 protein and shows their most common DNA and genes. TCRdb, not the authors, supplied the V and J calls. The table for this sample lists hundreds of thousands of distinct CDR3 sequences; approximately 7% of them were counted only once. The ten top clones hold 3.6% of the sample.

The sample was also reused in another study, on yellow fever vaccine responses in identical twins. As the second paper documents: According to the authors, in identical twins the way T cells responded to vaccination appeared partly convergent and partly personalized. In the study, vaccine-responding T cell clones were precisely tracked in identical twins.

This receptor was obtained from a woman under 30 in good health. The chain couples TRBV19 to TRBJ1-6; confidence is insufficient to name the D gene. Input material: memory (CD45RO+) T cells sorted from blood. What the cell subset or site label conveys for this sample: CD45RO+ enriched T cells. The nucleotides read TGTGCCACTGCTGGGTCCCCGAGCTCCTATAATTCACCCCTCCACTTT. It is translated as CATAGSPSSYNSPLHF. Extended through the reference TRBV19 and TRBJ1-6 proteins, this CDR3 yields the full variable domain: DGGITQSPKYLFRKEGQNVTLSCEQNLNHDAMYWYRQDPGQGLRLIYYSQIVNDFQKGDIAEGYSVSREKKESFPLTVTSAQKNPTAFYLCATAGSPSSYNSPLHFGNGTRLTVT.